This T cell receptor (beta chain) was sequenced during a study of T cell repertoires in cytomegalovirus infection. TCRdb called the reads again in MiXCR, with one record for every CDR3 protein. The sample records a few hundred thousand distinct CDR3 sequences, more than 15% being singletons. The length of the CDR3 is 16 residues. Germline trimming cut 0 bases from V and 0 bases from J; bases unmatched to any gene: 2. The germline CDR1 and CDR2 sequences are MNHEY and SMNVEV (reference sequence). The rearrangement joins TRBV27 to TRBJ2-1, with TRBD2 identical over 7 bases. The sample taken for sequencing was CD8+ T cells from PBMCs. This TCR derives from a human donor in good health (CMV status not recorded). Some clones in this sample may be carry-over from other donors' samples. CDR3 loop: CASSLSGGSSYNEQFF. DNA for the CDR3: TGTGCCAGCAGTTTATCCGGGGGGAGCTCCTACAATGAGCAGTTCTTC.